These 14 T cell receptor beta chains share one sample of origin, sequenced in a study of blood T cell repertoires in COVID-19. TCRdb's table, derived via immunoSEQ multiplex PCR, lists solely in-frame clones and lacks some. Of approximately 300,000 clones in the sample, 86% were seen once. Sequencing input: peripheral blood. These receptors all come from a woman aged 50 to 65 with acute or convalescent COVID-19.

This chain connects TRBV27 to TRBJ2-3; D is uncertain. CDR1 and CDR2 from the germline V gene are MNHEY and SMNVEV (reference sequence). Between the trimmed V and J ends, which lost 1 base and 0 bases, there was a span of 11 bases. The CDR3 spans 16 residues. The CDR3 nucleotides are TGTGCCAGCAGTTTATTCTATATTCGGAGCACAGATACGCAGTATTTT. It is translated as CASSLFYIRSTDTQYF.

The V and J genes are TRBV7-9 and TRBJ1-1, with 12 bases that match TRBD1. The CDR3 covers 13 residues. Germline assignment: CDR1 SEHNR and CDR2 FQNEAQ (reference sequence). Trimming took 5 bases from V and 9 from J; bases not matched to a gene: 4. The chain's CDR3 is CASSQGQGAKAFF. DNA for the CDR3: TGTGCCAGCAGCCAGGGACAGGGGGCGAAAGCTTTCTTT.

This rearrangement joins TRBV24-1 to TRBJ1-2; D remains ambiguous. Deletions cut 6 bases from V and 7 bases from J, with 14 bases between. This CDR3 has 13 amino acids. Germline V CDR1 and CDR2: KGHDR, SFDVKD. The CDR3 sequence: CATSLTSTGGYTF. CDR3 DNA: TGTGCCACCAGTTTGACCTCCACGGGTGGCTACACCTTC.

The J gene is TRBJ1-2, the V gene TRBV7-2; D not resolved. Looked up from germline, CDR1 is SGHTA and CDR2 is FQGNSA. This CDR3 is built from 14 residues. V gave up 2 bases and J gave up 2 bases, with 9 bases separating them. Here the CDR3 DNA reads TGTGCCAGCAGCTTAAACTCCCGAAACTATGGCTACACCTTC. Translation: CASSLNSRNYGYTF.

The chain employs TRBV9 and TRBJ2-7; TRBD2 aligns across 8 bases. Germline CDR1 and CDR2: SGDLS and YYNGEE. Trimming cost V 2 bases and J 5 bases; bases outside gene matches: 6. CDR3 size: 14 residues. The chain's CDR3 is CASSVSGAGDEQYF. The CDR3, as DNA: TGTGCCAGCAGCGTGTCGGGAGCGGGAGACGAGCAGTACTTC. Using reference TRBV9 and TRBJ2-7 for the parts outside the CDR3, the full variable domain is DSGVTQTPKHLITATGQRVTLRCSPRSGDLSVYWYQQSLDQGLQFLIQYYNGEERAKGNILERFSAQQFPDLHSELNLSSLELGDSALYFCASSVSGAGDEQYFGPGTRLTVT.

CDR3 sequence reads: CASSPNRGSSYNEQFF. In DNA, the CDR3 is TGTGCCAGCTCACCAAACAGGGGGAGCTCCTACAATGAGCAGTTCTTC. The chain uses TRBV18 and TRBJ2-1, with 8 bases aligning to TRBD1. The CDR3 is 16 residues long. Per the germline V gene, CDR1 is KGHSH and CDR2 is LQKENI. Trimming at V came to 2 bases and at J to 0 bases, leaving 3 bases not matched to a gene.

J is TRBJ2-1 and V is TRBV6-4, with D perhaps matching TRBD2 (5 bases). Germline V CDR1 and CDR2: MRHNA, SNTAGT. This CDR3 comprises 15 residues. The V end lost 4 bases, the J end lost 4 bases, and 14 bases lay between the germline ends. The CDR3 sequence is CASSAEADLYNEQFF. CDR3 in DNA: TGTGCCAGCAGTGCGGAAGCGGACCTATACAATGAGCAGTTCTTC.

The V call is TRBV5-1, the J call TRBJ1-5; D unresolved. Trimming left V 0 bases short and J 2 bases short, with 9 bases between. In germline, CDR1 is SGHRS, CDR2 YFSETQ. This CDR3 contains 15 residues. Written as DNA, the CDR3 is TGCGCCAGCAGCTTGGCCGGCGGAGGCAATCAGCCCCAGCATTTT. Protein product: CASSLAGGGNQPQHF. Supplemented by reference TRBV5-1 and TRBJ1-5, the full variable domain reads KAGVTQTPRYLIKTRGQQVTLSCSPISGHRSVSWYQQTPGQGLQFLFEYFSETQRNKGNFPGRFSGRQFSNSRSEMNVSTLELGDSALYLCASSLAGGGNQPQHFGDGTRLSIL.

CDR3 DNA: TGTGCCAGCAGCCAAGATCTCAGGGTCAGCACAGATACGCAGTATTTT. Encoded protein: CASSQDLRVSTDTQYF. The chain couples TRBV3-1 (or the pseudogene TRBV3-2) to TRBJ2-3, with D perhaps matching TRBD1 (5 bases). CDR1 LGHDT and CDR2 YNNKEL come from the germline V gene (reference sequence). The CDR3 is 16 amino acids. Trimming cost V 0 bases and J 0 bases, with 10 bases left between them.

The chain uses TRBV20-1 and TRBJ1-1, with D tentatively TRBD1 (5 bases). Looked up from germline, CDR1 is DFQATT and CDR2 is SNEGSKA (reference sequence). This CDR3 is 11 amino acids long. V was pared by 8 bases and J by 4 bases, with 11 bases between. This CDR3 reads CSPGDGTEAFF. In nucleotides, the CDR3 is TGCAGTCCGGGGGATGGCACTGAAGCTTTCTTT.

V is TRBV7-3 and J is TRBJ2-6; 9 bases line up with TRBD1. This CDR3 region has 19 residues. Germline V CDR1 and CDR2: SGHTA, FQGTGA. Trimming removed 7 bases from V and 2 bases from J; junction bases left unmatched: 15. CDR3: CASNLGGTGPGTGANVLTF. The CDR3 DNA reads as TGTGCCAGCAACCTCGGGGGGACAGGGCCTGGCACTGGGGCCAACGTCCTGACTTTC. The complete variable domain, with remaining parts taken from reference TRBV7-3 and TRBJ2-6, reads GAGVSQTPSNKVTEKGKYVELRCDPISGHTALYWYRQSLGQGPEFLIYFQGTGAADDSGLPNDRFFAVRPEGSVSTLKIQRTERGDSAVYLCASNLGGTGPGTGANVLTFGAGSRLTVL.

The gene calls are TRBV18 and TRBJ2-6; D is unresolved. The CDR3 covers 15 residues. Germline CDR1 KGHSH, CDR2 LQKENI. With 2 bases removed from V and 2 bases from J, the gap between germline ends came to 7 bases. The CDR3 DNA follows: TGTGCCAGCTCACCAGTGACAACTGGGGCCAACGTCCTGACTTTC. This gives the protein CASSPVTTGANVLTF. Full variable domain (rest looked up from reference TRBV18 and TRBJ2-6): NAGVMQNPRHLVRRRGQEARLRCSPMKGHSHVYWYRQLPEEGLKFMVYLQKENIIDESGMPKERFSAEFPKEGPSILRIQQVVRGDSAAYFCASSPVTTGANVLTFGAGSRLTVL.

Points on this clone: Relative to the germline gene, one junction end is altered; a read error may explain this. This chain uses TRBV6-6 with TRBJ1-6, with 11 bases matching TRBD1. The CDR3 is 20 amino acids. Germline assignment: CDR1 MNHNY and CDR2 SVGAGI (reference sequence). The CDR3 sequence: CASSQRVASPGTGGNSPLHF. The CDR3 DNA follows: TGTGCTAGCAGTCAGAGAGTCGCGTCCCCCGGGACAGGGGGTAATTCACCCCTCCACTTT.

The gene calls are TRBV6-2 or TRBV6-3 and TRBJ2-7, with D possibly TRBD1 on 5 matching bases. V lost 2 bases and J 0 bases, leaving 14 bases between the germline ends. The V gene's germline CDR1 is MNHEY and CDR2 SVGEGT. The CDR3 is made up of 16 amino acids. The DNA of the CDR3 is TGTGCCAGCAGTTACCATAAAACAGGTCCCTCCTACGAGCAGTACTTC. It specifies CASSYHKTGPSYEQYF.